These 15 T cell receptor beta chains originate from one sample sequenced in a study of regulatory T cells in long-lasting Graves disease. Time point meaning: persistent/refractory GD, antithyroid drugs over 5 years with positive TRAb. PBMC RNA was the source of the TCR library. Arm-PCR of CDR3 regions and iRepertoire HTBI primers were the basis on which TCR beta libraries were built. TCRdb reanalysed the multiplex PCR reads using MiXCR and keeps one entry per CDR3 protein. The repertoire holds 300,000 to 400,000 distinct CDR3 sequences, with about 20% as singletons. The sample was peripheral blood mononuclear cells (PBMCs), taken when the disease was refractory, from a patient treated with antithyroid drugs. These receptors all come from a female donor with Graves disease.

Many counts were recorded for this clonotype. This sequence joins TRBV7-9 and TRBJ1-2, with a weak D call TRBD1 (6 bases). V shed 5 bases and J shed 0 bases, with 19 bases lying between them. From germline, CDR1 is SEHNR and CDR2 FQNEAQ (reference sequence). This CDR3 contains 17 residues. CDR3 DNA: TGTGCCAGCAGCCACTTCGGACAGATCGCTACTAACTATGGCTACACCTTC. Amino acid sequence: CASSHFGQIATNYGYTF.

In its sample, this clonotype was seen many times. This rearrangement joins TRBV29-1 to TRBJ1-2, with D perhaps TRBD1 (5 bases). The CDR3 is 14 amino acids. CDR1 SQVTM and CDR2 ANQGSEA come from the germline V gene. The ends were cut back, 3 bases at V and 6 bases at J, with 17 bases in the middle. The CDR3 loop is CSVDLKAGSHGYTF. DNA for the CDR3: TGCAGCGTTGATTTAAAGGCAGGGTCCCATGGCTACACCTTC.

This clonotype was seen ten or more times. V usage is TRBV15 and J usage is TRBJ1-1; 8 bases fit TRBD1. With 2 bases clipped from V and 4 bases from J, the junction kept 9 bases outside the gene matches. CDR3 size: 16 residues. The germline CDR1 and CDR2 sequences are LNHNV and YYDKDF (reference sequence). DNA of the CDR3: TGTGCCACCAGCAGACTCAAGGGACAGGTGGGCACTGAAGCTTTCTTT. Translation: CATSRLKGQVGTEAFF.

This clonotype was observed many times. This chain connects TRBV2 to TRBJ2-5; 8 bases fit TRBD2. CDR1 and CDR2 (germline): SNHLY, FYNNEI. J was trimmed by 5 bases and V by 7 bases; bases with no gene match: 6. CDR3 length equals 13 residues. The CDR3 sequence is CASTRGGVETQYF. The CDR3 region has the DNA TGTGCCAGCACCCGGGGGGGTGTGGAGACCCAGTACTTC. Complete variable domain (other parts from reference TRBV2 and TRBJ2-5): EPEVTQTPSHQVTQMGQEVILRCVPISNHLYFYWYRQILGQKVEFLVSFYNNEISEKSEIFDDQFSVERPDGSNFTLKIRSTKLEDSAMYFCASTRGGVETQYFGPGTRLLVL.

Of note for this clonotype: A much larger clone lies a single base off, so this may be a read error. This sequence joins TRBV6-9 and TRBJ1-1; possibly TRBD1 for D (6 bases). This CDR3 spans 15 amino acids. CDR1 MNHGY and CDR2 SVAAGI come from the germline V gene. DNA of the CDR3: TGTGGCAGCAGTTACACGGGGGCGGGGTACACTGAAGCTTTCTTT. It codes for CGSSYTGAGYTEAFF.

This clonotype occurred many times. V and J are TRBV2 and TRBJ2-6; TRBD2 is a possible D gene (5 bases). The CDR3 sequence is 15 residues long. CDR1 and CDR2 from the germline V gene are SNHLY and FYNNEI. V gave up 1 base and J gave up 2 bases, with 6 bases separating them. CDR3 sequence: CASSEGGTGANVLTF. The CDR3 bases are TGTGCCAGCAGTGAAGGAGGGACTGGGGCCAACGTCCTGACTTTC.

This clonotype was observed a handful of times. The chain's CDR3 is CASSPGTGPNYGYTF. The DNA of the CDR3 is TGTGCCAGCAGCCCCGGGACAGGGCCTAACTATGGCTACACCTTC. The chain uses TRBV11-2 and TRBJ1-2, with 9 bases matching TRBD1. Germline CDR1 and CDR2: SGHAT and FQNNGV. The CDR3 covers 15 residues. Unmatched junction bases numbered 4, after V lost 5 bases and J lost 0 bases.

This rearrangement joins TRBV10-2 to TRBJ1-1; D is uncertain. This CDR3 has 14 amino acids. Germline CDR1 WSHSY, CDR2 SAAADI. The ends were cut back, 4 bases at V and 2 bases at J, with 11 bases in the middle. The CDR3 region is CASSVYRLNTEAFF. CDR3 sequence (DNA): TGCGCCAGCAGTGTGTACAGACTCAACACTGAAGCTTTCTTT.

This clonotype has more than one count but fewer than ten. The chain uses TRBV7-9 and TRBJ2-7; possibly TRBD2 for D (7 bases). The germline CDR1 and CDR2 sequences are SEHNR and FQNEAQ (reference sequence). Trimming removed 8 bases from V and 3 bases from J, with 11 bases in between. The CDR3 covers 12 residues. The DNA for the CDR3 is TGTGCCAGCGCTAGGGGGGGCTACGAGCAGTACTTC. Amino acid sequence: CASARGGYEQYF.

Turning to this clonotype: The junction departs from the called germline gene at one end, perhaps through a read error. V usage is TRBV11-2 and J usage is TRBJ2-2, with D perhaps matching TRBD1 or TRBD2 (5 bases each). CDR3 size: 15 residues. CDR1 SGHAT and CDR2 FQNNGV come from the germline V gene. The CDR3 sequence is CASSPRGSNTGEPFF. CDR3 in DNA: TGTGCCAGCAGCCCTAGGGGATCGAACACCGGGGAGCCGTTTTTT. The whole variable domain, filled in from reference TRBV11-2 and TRBJ2-2, reads EAGVAQSPRYKIIEKRQSVAFWCNPISGHATLYWYQQILGQGPKLLIQFQNNGVVDDSQLPKDRFSAERLKGVDSTLKIQPAKLEDSAVYLCASSPRGSNTGEPFFGEGSRLTVL.

The chain links TRBV6-1 to TRBJ2-7, with D possibly being TRBD2 (6 bases). CDR3 length: 14 amino acids. CDR1 is MNHNS, CDR2 SASEGT, per germline. V gave up 7 bases and J gave up 2 bases, with 15 bases separating them. Here the CDR3 reads CASKNPGGTYEQYF. The CDR3, as DNA: TGTGCCAGCAAAAACCCCGGGGGTACCTACGAGCAGTACTTC.

This clonotype was counted at least ten times. The rearrangement joins TRBV12-3 or TRBV12-4 to TRBJ2-7; 10 bases line up with TRBD2. V gave up 6 bases and J gave up 2 bases; unmatched junction bases: 16. This CDR3 contains 18 residues. The CDR3, as DNA: TGTGCCAGCAGCCCGACTAGAGCAGGACTAGCGGTTCCCTACGAGCAGTACTTC. Translation: CASSPTRAGLAVPYEQYF.

The chain couples TRBV5-1 to TRBJ2-7, with D tentatively TRBD1 or TRBD2 (6 bases each). CDR1 SGHRS and CDR2 YFSETQ come from the germline V gene. Deletions cut 0 bases from V and 3 bases from J, with 13 bases between. The CDR3 totals 15 residues. The CDR3, as DNA: TGCGCCAGCAGCTTGGGGCTCGGAGGGGGCTACGAGCAGTACTTC. It codes for CASSLGLGGGYEQYF.

The genes are TRBV29-1 and TRBJ1-1; D ambiguous. Germline values: CDR1 SQVTM, CDR2 ANQGSEA. CDR3 length equals 14 residues. Trimming removed 1 base from V and 0 bases from J, with 9 bases in between. CDR3 residues: CSVEGGVLNTEAFF. CDR3 sequence (DNA): TGCAGCGTTGAAGGCGGGGTCCTGAACACTGAAGCTTTCTTT.

Here the CDR3 reads CASRPRRQGSGNTIYF. The CDR3 region has the DNA TGTGCCAGCAGACCCCGCAGACAGGGATCAGGAAACACCATATATTTT. V usage is TRBV12-3 or TRBV12-4 and J usage is TRBJ1-3, with 7 bases aligning to TRBD1. This CDR3 is 16 amino acids long. Trimming at V came to 6 bases and at J to 4 bases, leaving 12 bases not matched to a gene.